This T cell receptor beta chain was observed in a study of glioma-infiltrating T cells after dendritic cell vaccination (dated by TCRdb to the mid-2010s). With respect to the entire study: Of the roughly 15 glioblastoma patients in the cohort, all drawn from Phase I and II dendritic cell vaccination trials, 9 were newly diagnosed and 6 had recurrent disease. Patients received autologous tumor lysate-pulsed dendritic cell vaccination between about 2002 and 2013. The vaccine consisted of monocyte-derived dendritic cells cultured roughly 7 days with IL-4 and GM-CSF, then pulsed overnight with autologous tumor lysate. Patients received three intradermal dendritic cell vaccine injections at biweekly intervals in the arm below the axilla. Deep sequencing of TCR beta CDR3 regions was used to quantify tumor-infiltrating lymphocyte content and compare tumor and blood repertoires in dendritic cell-vaccinated glioblastoma patients. Survival after dendritic cell vaccination was correlated with TCR sequencing metrics, including TIL content and tumor-blood repertoire overlap. Beyond this particular receptor, the publication reports: The cohort was small and heterogeneous, only a few patients had full blood and tumor sets, and even fewer had initial-recurrent tumor pairs. TCR clonality showed no direct relationship with survival, which suggests that a diverse polyclonal response may be important. The response model built on TCR overlap across three groups was characterized as speculative, with prospective validation still needed. After dendritic cell vaccination, a higher estimated pretreatment TIL content predicted longer time to progression and longer overall survival.

About this clone: There is no known antigen for this receptor. The sample holds no much larger clone one base away, and base qualities are not on file.

TCRB CDR3 regions were amplified from 1.5 to 2.5 ug genomic DNA, or all available DNA if less, using the immunoSEQ assay. The multiplex PCR employed 60 forward primers targeting TCR V beta segments and 13 reverse primers targeting J beta segments. To estimate the number of reads per starting template, synthetic control templates were added to each sample at limiting dilution. Sequencing produced 87 bp reads on the Illumina HiSeq System. The study's processing was this. PCR and sequencing errors were removed by a nearest neighbor algorithm that merged closely related sequences. TCR overlap was measured as the percentage of unique tumor TCR beta sequences also present in the same patient's peripheral blood. The source is immuneACCESS, and TCRdb retained only in-frame sequences with V and J called. Part of the clones is not carried over; for the studies checked, unresolved V genes explain less than half of this, and the remainder is unexplained. That table gives V, J and clone size, and the DNA gave D and trimming. The sample table records more than 95,000 clones; 75% to 85% of these occur just once. Around 12% of the sample is in the top ten clones.

Selection of patients required sufficient residual fresh-frozen tumor tissue and over two years of available survival data. An isocitrate dehydrogenase mutation was not carried by any of the glioblastoma patients, although molecular status was otherwise variable. PBMC collection took place before vaccination, two weeks after the third vaccination, and at tumor progression if progression occurred. The Qiagen DNeasy Blood extraction Kit was used for extraction of genomic DNA. This clonotype originated in a human donor with glioblastoma. The starting material was blood, obtained before dendritic cell vaccination.

The sequenced DNA is TGTGCCAGTAGTATGTACGAGGTTGGCGAGCAGTACTTC. It translates to CASSMYEVGEQYF. The rearrangement joined TRBV19 to TRBJ2-7; the D segment cannot be called with confidence. V loses 3 bases, J loses 6 bases, and the germline ends lie 12 bases apart. The CDR3 runs 13 residues from the cysteine to the phenylalanine. Only the CDR3 DNA is retained, 39 bases long and in frame from the first base. According to the germline V gene (reference sequence), CDR1 reads LNHDA and CDR2 reads SQIVND.